This TCR beta chain was sequenced in a study of esophageal squamous cell carcinoma under preoperative chemotherapy. Across the study: Both tumor-infiltrating lymphocytes and peripheral blood T cells had their TCR repertoires profiled.

The CDR3 is made up of 14 amino acids. Trimming removed 1 base from V and 3 bases from J, with 7 bases in between. Germline CDR1 is SGHNT and CDR2 is YYREEE (reference sequence). Described time point: before preoperative PTX-NDP chemotherapy. A single count supports this clonotype. One entry per CDR3 protein results from TCRdb running MiXCR on the PCR reads. In the table there are more than 15,000 distinct CDR3 sequences, approximately 48% of which are singletons. This specimen was acquired from a patient given preoperative chemotherapy. The rearrangement links TRBV5-4 to TRBJ2-2; D remains unclear. This receptor was identified in a human donor with esophageal squamous cell carcinoma. The donor label of this sample is uncertain. The CDR3: CASSLYGYTGELFF. Here the CDR3 DNA reads TGTGCCAGCAGCTTGTATGGGTACACCGGGGAGCTGTTTTTT.